The entry below describes one T cell receptor (beta chain). Its target is unknown. The data belong to a study of OX40 agonist ivuxolimab in advanced cancers. General observations from the study: Averaged across samples, CD8+ T cells carried more expanded clones than CD4+ did.

Sequenced by immunoSEQ multiplex PCR; TCRdb stores in-frame clones only, minus some. This table holds tens of thousands of clones, more than 75% found once. CDR3 length equals 15 residues. Trimming removed 7 bases from V and 0 bases from J; junction bases left unmatched: 5. CDR1 SGHTA and CDR2 FQGNSA come from the germline V gene. Patients had blood sampled at baseline and again on cycle 4 day 1 and cycle 7 day 1. The sample in question was CD4+ or CD8+ T cells sorted from blood, obtained in a trial of the OX40 agonist ivuxolimab. V and J are TRBV7-2 and TRBJ2-2; 7 bases align to TRBD1. This TCR derives from an adult with an advanced solid tumor such as melanoma, head and neck, liver or kidney cancer. This CDR3 is CASIQDRANTGELFF. The CDR3 DNA is TGTGCCAGCATCCAAGACAGGGCGAACACCGGGGAGCTGTTTTTT.